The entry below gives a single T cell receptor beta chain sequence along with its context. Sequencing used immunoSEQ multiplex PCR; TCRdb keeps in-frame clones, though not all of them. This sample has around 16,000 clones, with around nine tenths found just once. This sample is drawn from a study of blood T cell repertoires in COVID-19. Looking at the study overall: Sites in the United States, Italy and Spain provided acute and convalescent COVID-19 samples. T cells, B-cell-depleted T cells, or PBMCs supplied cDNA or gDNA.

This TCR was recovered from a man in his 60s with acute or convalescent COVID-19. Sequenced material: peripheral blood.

The CDR3 here is CASSVEGLAGGRNEQFF. CDR3 coding DNA: TGTGCCAGCAGCGTAGAGGGACTAGCGGGGGGGCGAAATGAGCAGTTCTTC. The rearrangement joins TRBV9 to TRBJ2-1; 16 bases are a match to TRBD2. The CDR3 covers 17 residues. V dropped 0 bases and J dropped 7; count of bases not matched to a gene: 4. Germline V gene sequence: CDR1 SGDLS, CDR2 YYNGEE.